This passage covers 12 T cell receptor beta chains from one sample sequenced in a study of blood T cell repertoires in COVID-19. Assay: immunoSEQ multiplex PCR; the TCRdb copy retains only in-frame clones and omits some. Of 70,000 to 85,000 clones in the sample, roughly 87% were seen once. Sequencing used peripheral blood. These receptors originate from a woman aged 45-65 years with active or convalescent COVID-19.

This chain joins TRBV24-1 and TRBJ1-2; a possible D gene is TRBD1 (5 bases). The CDR3 totals 13 residues. The V end was cut by 7 bases, the J end by 2 bases, with 10 bases between. Germline lookup yields CDR1 KGHDR and CDR2 SFDVKD. The CDR3 region is CATRGLTNYGYTF. CDR3 nucleotides: TGTGCCACCAGGGGACTGACCAACTATGGCTACACCTTC.

This clone was seen once. The genes are TRBV6-6 and TRBJ1-5, with 8 bases identical to TRBD1. Germline V CDR1 and CDR2: MNHNY, SVGAGI (reference sequence). V lost 7 bases, J lost 2 bases, and 4 bases stayed unmatched. The CDR3 is made up of 14 amino acids. CDR3: CASILGQGNQPQHF. CDR3 coding DNA: TGTGCCAGCATCCTGGGACAGGGCAATCAGCCCCAGCATTTT.

The chain links TRBV11-2 to TRBJ1-1; D remains ambiguous. Looked up from germline, CDR1 is SGHAT and CDR2 is FQNNGV. The V end was cut by 2 bases, the J end by 9 bases, with 13 bases between. The CDR3 totals 13 residues. CDR3 in amino acids: CASSLIVAGQAFF. CDR3 sequence (DNA): TGTGCCAGCAGCTTAATCGTGGCAGGCCAAGCTTTCTTT. Full variable domain (rest looked up from reference TRBV11-2 and TRBJ1-1): EAGVAQSPRYKIIEKRQSVAFWCNPISGHATLYWYQQILGQGPKLLIQFQNNGVVDDSQLPKDRFSAERLKGVDSTLKIQPAKLEDSAVYLCASSLIVAGQAFFGQGTRLTVV.

The J gene is TRBJ1-1, the V gene TRBV11-2; 10 bases line up with TRBD1. The CDR3 totals 15 residues. The trim removed 5 bases at V and 4 bases at J, leaving 7 bases unmatched. CDR1 and CDR2 from the germline V gene are SGHAT and FQNNGV. The CDR3 is CASSLGQGLSTEAFF. DNA for the CDR3: TGTGCCAGCAGCCTGGGACAGGGGCTATCCACTGAAGCTTTCTTT.

The chain employs TRBV6-2 or TRBV6-3 and TRBJ2-5; 7 nucleotides agree with TRBD1. Trimming removed 4 bases from V and 5 bases from J; junction bases left unmatched: 7. CDR3 length: 14 residues. CDR1 MNHEY and CDR2 SVGEGT come from the germline V gene. The CDR3, as DNA: TGTGCCAGCAGTTCGAGTAGGGGGCGGGAGACCCAGTACTTC. This codes for CASSSSRGRETQYF.

The chain carries TRBV5-8 and TRBJ1-6, with 8 bases matching TRBD1. This CDR3 contains 14 residues. From germline, CDR1 is SGHTS and CDR2 YDEGEE. Trimming removed 4 bases from V and 8 bases from J; junction bases left unmatched: 5. Written as DNA, the CDR3 is TGTGCCAGCAGCCATGGACAGGGTTATTCACCCCTCCACTTT. This codes for CASSHGQGYSPLHF.

The CDR3, as DNA: TGTGCCAGCAGCCCGCTGACAGGGTTGACCTATAATTCACCCCTCCACTTT. Its translation: CASSPLTGLTYNSPLHF. The chain uses TRBV3-1 (or the pseudogene TRBV3-2) and TRBJ1-6; TRBD1 matches at 7 bases. Losses at the gene ends were 4 bases for V and 2 bases for J; bases not matched to a gene: 8. Germline V gives CDR1 LGHDT, CDR2 YNNKEL (reference sequence). The CDR3 has 17 residues.

V and J are TRBV5-1 and TRBJ2-3; 7 bases map to TRBD2. CDR1 and CDR2 from the germline V gene are SGHRS and YFSETQ. The CDR3 is made up of 16 amino acids. V lost 2 bases to trimming and J lost 1 base; unmatched junction nucleotides: 7. CDR3 nucleotides: TGCGCCAGCAGCTTACGACTAGCTGAAGGCACAGATACGCAGTATTTT. Translation: CASSLRLAEGTDTQYF.

The rearrangement links TRBV4-3 to TRBJ1-1; tentative D call: TRBD1 (6 bases). CDR3 length: 15 amino acids. Trimming removed 4 bases from V and 4 bases from J, with 16 bases in between. The germline V gene has CDR1 LGHNA and CDR2 YSLEER. The CDR3 DNA reads as TGCGCCAGCAGCCGAGACGTCAGAGGGGGCACTGAAGCTTTCTTT. The encoded protein is CASSRDVRGGTEAFF.

This clone showed up just a few times. This rearrangement joins TRBV5-1 to TRBJ1-1, with 7 bases fitting TRBD1. J lost 0 bases, V lost 3 bases, and 5 bases had no gene match. CDR3 length: 15 residues. The germline CDR1 and CDR2 sequences are SGHRS and YFSETQ. In DNA, the CDR3 is TGCGCCAGCAGCTCCACCGGGACAGTGAACACTGAAGCTTTCTTT. Its protein product is CASSSTGTVNTEAFF.

The CDR3 here is CASSSFSGEETQYF. DNA of the CDR3: TGTGCCAGTAGTTCCTTTAGCGGGGAAGAGACCCAGTACTTC. The chain has TRBV19 and TRBJ2-5; 8 bases map to TRBD2. This CDR3 spans 14 amino acids. Germline V CDR1 and CDR2: LNHDA, SQIVND (reference sequence). After removal of 5 bases from V and 3 bases from J, the junction contained 5 bases not matched to a gene. Full variable domain (remainder filled in from reference TRBV19 and TRBJ2-5): DGGITQSPKYLFRKEGQNVTLSCEQNLNHDAMYWYRQDPGQGLRLIYYSQIVNDFQKGDIAEGYSVSREKKESFPLTVTSAQKNPTAFYLCASSSFSGEETQYFGPGTRLLVL.

This rearrangement joins TRBV30 to TRBJ1-2; 8 bases fit TRBD1. CDR3 length equals 14 residues. Germline V gene sequence: CDR1 GTSNPN, CDR2 SVGIG (reference sequence). V was pared by 3 bases and J by 3 bases, with 6 bases of the junction left unmatched. The CDR3 region has the DNA TGTGCCTGGAGCGCAGGACAGGGCGACTATGGCTACACCTTC. Amino acid sequence: CAWSAGQGDYGYTF.